This TCR beta chain appears in the sequencing data of a study of T cells in Graves' hyperthyroidism and ophthalmopathy. This clonotype has just a few counts. Patients aged 18 to 65 had newly diagnosed hyperthyroidism of under 2 months' duration. Diagnoses rested on clinical symptoms, serum thyroxine and TRAb, thyroid ultrasound and orbital computed tomography. What was amplified from RNA transcripts were TCR beta CDR3 regions. A first-round RT-PCR of the TCR CDR3 used the HTBI primer set. TCRdb itself ran the multiplex PCR reads through MiXCR, one entry per CDR3 protein. The sample holds 300,000 to 350,000 distinct CDR3 sequences; 16% are singletons and the top ten take roughly 33%. Germline CDR1 SGHRS, CDR2 YFSETQ. There are 13 residues in the CDR3. The ends were cut back, 5 bases at V and 4 bases at J, with 12 bases in the middle.

The sequenced sample was blood. V usage is TRBV5-1 and J usage is TRBJ1-2, with D possibly being TRBD1 (5 bases). This receptor was taken from a man aged 25-40 years with Graves' hyperthyroidism. CDR3 region: CASRWGSSYGYTF. The CDR3 bases are TGCGCCAGCAGATGGGGCTCGAGCTATGGCTACACCTTC.